The 29 T cell receptor beta chains below all came from one sample that was sequenced in a study of blood T cell repertoires in COVID-19. Clones were sequenced by immunoSEQ multiplex PCR, and TCRdb holds only the in-frame ones, with some missing. Of fewer than 85,000 clones in the sample, roughly 85% were seen once. Sequenced material: peripheral blood. The source of these receptors is a man aged 60 to 75 with active or convalescent COVID-19.

This chain links TRBV29-1 with TRBJ2-2; D remains ambiguous. CDR1 and CDR2 (germline): SQVTM, ANQGSEA. Trimming left V 1 base short and J 6 bases short, with 6 bases between. The CDR3 loop spans 12 amino acids. The CDR3 reads CSVEGSAGELFF. CDR3 sequence (DNA): TGCAGCGTTGAAGGATCGGCCGGGGAGCTGTTTTTT.

The chain recombines TRBV3-1 (or the pseudogene TRBV3-2) with TRBJ1-2; 8 positions agree with TRBD1. Germline lookup yields CDR1 LGHDT and CDR2 YNNKEL (reference sequence). V trimming: 4 bases; J trimming: 9 bases; junction bases outside the gene matches: 7. The CDR3 runs 13 residues. The CDR3 loop reads CASSRDRGVSYTF. The CDR3 DNA is TGTGCCAGCAGCCGCGACAGGGGAGTAAGCTACACCTTC.

This sequence joins TRBV2 and TRBJ2-1; 8 bases fit TRBD1. Germline V CDR1 and CDR2: SNHLY, FYNNEI. The J segment lost 6 bases and the V segment lost 4 bases, leaving 5 bases of the junction unmatched. The CDR3 length is 14 residues. DNA for the CDR3: TGTGCCAGCAGTGGACAGGGGAATATCAATGAGCAGTTCTTC. Protein: CASSGQGNINEQFF.

This sequence joins TRBV28 and TRBJ1-5; D is uncertain. The ends were cut back, 3 bases at V and 3 bases at J, with 9 bases in the middle. CDR1 is MDHEN and CDR2 is SYDVKM in the germline V gene. The length of the CDR3 is 14 residues. The CDR3 sequence is CASSLGSLNQPQHF. The CDR3 nucleotides read TGTGCCAGCAGTTTGGGCAGCCTCAATCAGCCCCAGCATTTT.

This clone was detected only a few times. V and J are TRBV6-5 and TRBJ1-1; 9 nucleotides line up with TRBD1. Per germline, CDR1 MNHEY and CDR2 SVGAGI. This CDR3 region has 13 residues. V lost 7 bases, J lost 9 bases, and 9 bases stayed unmatched. CDR3 in DNA: TGTGCCAGCACTAGGACAGGGGTCAACCAAGCTTTCTTT. Translating gives CASTRTGVNQAFF.

This clone was recorded only once. This sequence joins TRBV5-6 and TRBJ1-3; a weak D match, TRBD1 (5 bases). This CDR3 has 14 residues. Trimming pared 2 bases from V and 1 base from J, leaving 7 bases between. In germline, CDR1 is SGHDT, CDR2 YYEEEE. The CDR3 sequence: CASSFGGSGNTIYF. The CDR3 DNA follows: TGTGCCAGCAGCTTTGGGGGGTCTGGAAACACCATATATTTT.

V and J are TRBV5-4 and TRBJ2-7; TRBD1 might be the D (7 bases). V gave up 0 bases and J gave up 2 bases, with 15 bases separating them. This CDR3 is 16 amino acids long. CDR1 and CDR2 (germline): SGHNT, YYREEE (reference sequence). CDR3 sequence (DNA): TGTGCCAGCAGCTTGGGCTTCGGCAGGGGGGCCTACGAGCAGTACTTC. This codes for CASSLGFGRGAYEQYF. The full variable domain, its missing parts supplied by reference TRBV5-4 and TRBJ2-7, is ETGVTQSPTHLIKTRGQQVTLRCSSQSGHNTVSWYQQALGQGPQFIFQYYREEENGRGNFPPRFSGLQFPNYSSELNVNALELDDSALYLCASSLGFGRGAYEQYFGPGTRLTVT.

The gene calls are TRBV4-1 and TRBJ2-2; 10 nucleotides agree with TRBD1. Germline CDR1 MGHRA, CDR2 YSYEKL. Trimming at V came to 1 base and at J to 2 bases, leaving 7 bases not matched to a gene. This CDR3 is built from 18 residues. As DNA, the CDR3 is TGCGCCAGCAGCCAAGCCTCGGACAGGGGGGCTAACACCGGGGAGCTGTTTTTT. Encoded protein: CASSQASDRGANTGELFF.

The chain joins TRBV15 to TRBJ2-7, with D possibly TRBD2 on 5 matching bases. CDR1 and CDR2 (germline): LNHNV, YYDKDF (reference sequence). The CDR3 sequence is 16 residues long. V was cut by 0 bases and J by 0 bases, with 12 bases left in between. The CDR3 nucleotides read TGTGCCACCAGCAGAGATCAGGACTCGTACTCCTACGAGCAGTACTTC. Translating gives CATSRDQDSYSYEQYF.

CDR3 sequence reads: CASSFTYEQYF. For the CDR3, the DNA is TGTGCCAGCAGCTTTACCTACGAGCAGTACTTC. V and J are TRBV7-9 and TRBJ2-7, with D uncertain. The germline gives CDR1 SEHNR, CDR2 FQNEAQ (reference sequence). V dropped 3 bases and J dropped 2 bases, with 2 bases sitting between them. The CDR3 is 11 amino acids.

V gene TRBV5-4 combines with J gene TRBJ2-3, with 8 bases lining up with TRBD2. CDR1 SGHNT and CDR2 YYREEE come from the germline V gene (reference sequence). The V gene end was trimmed by 6 bases and the J gene end by 4 bases; junction bases not matched to a gene: 7. The CDR3 spans 14 residues. The chain's CDR3 is CASTGGAGSDTQYF. The CDR3 bases are TGTGCCAGCACCGGGGGGGCGGGTTCAGATACGCAGTATTTT.

This chain uses TRBV5-1 with TRBJ2-1; possibly TRBD1 for D (6 bases). The CDR3 length is 12 residues. V was pared by 4 bases and J by 9 bases, with 11 bases between. Germline CDR1 and CDR2: SGHRS and YFSETQ. The CDR3 sequence: CASSVPGVEQFF. In DNA, the CDR3 is TGCGCCAGCAGCGTACCAGGGGTTGAGCAGTTCTTC.

This chain joins TRBV7-8 and TRBJ2-1; D gene ambiguous. Deletions cut 5 bases from V and 5 bases from J, with 16 bases between. Germline V gene data show CDR1 as SGHVS and CDR2 as FQNEAQ. CDR3 size: 15 residues. CDR3 amino acids: CASSVGEWMDNEQFF. DNA of the CDR3: TGTGCCAGCAGCGTCGGAGAATGGATGGACAATGAGCAGTTCTTC. The whole variable domain, remainder taken from reference TRBV7-8 and TRBJ2-1, is GAGVSQSPRYKVAKRGQDVALRCDPISGHVSLFWYQQALGQGPEFLTYFQNEAQLDKSGLPSDRFFAERPEGSVSTLKIQRTQQEDSAVYLCASSVGEWMDNEQFFGPGTRLTVL.

The chain has TRBV24-1 and TRBJ2-1, with D possibly TRBD2 on 5 matching bases. This CDR3 spans 11 amino acids. Per the germline V gene, CDR1 is KGHDR and CDR2 is SFDVKD. Trimming took 9 bases from V and 8 from J, leaving 10 bases between them. The CDR3 reads CATGELDEQFF. The CDR3 DNA sequence: TGTGCCACCGGGGAGTTGGATGAGCAGTTCTTC.

The chain uses TRBV30 and TRBJ1-2; D is perhaps TRBD1 (6 bases). Trimming left V 2 bases short and J 8 bases short, with 9 bases between. The CDR3 consists of 11 residues. Per the germline V gene, CDR1 is GTSNPN and CDR2 is SVGIG (reference sequence). The CDR3 sequence: CAWSWGGGYTF. The DNA of the CDR3 is TGTGCCTGGAGTTGGGGGGGCGGCTACACCTTC.

The chain carries TRBV3-1 (or the pseudogene TRBV3-2) and TRBJ1-1; D remains unclear. Looked up from germline, CDR1 is LGHDT and CDR2 is YNNKEL (reference sequence). This CDR3 is 12 amino acids long. V was clipped by 0 bases and J by 11 bases, with 10 bases between them. The CDR3: CASSQDTRGAFF. DNA for the CDR3: TGTGCCAGCAGCCAAGACACACGAGGTGCTTTCTTT.

The chain has TRBV7-9 and TRBJ1-1; no clear D. The germline V and J ends were trimmed by 3 bases and 1 base, with 12 bases remaining between them. This CDR3 is built from 15 residues. CDR1 and CDR2 from the germline V gene are SEHNR and FQNEAQ (reference sequence). The CDR3 is CASSLYEGGNTEAFF. DNA of the CDR3: TGTGCCAGCAGCTTGTATGAGGGAGGGAACACTGAAGCTTTCTTT.

This chain links TRBV25-1 with TRBJ2-6; D unresolved. CDR3 length equals 14 residues. Trimming pared 7 bases from V and 1 base from J, leaving 8 bases between. Germline loops: CDR1 MGHDK, CDR2 SYGVNS. CDR3 nucleotides: TGTGCCAGCAATTCCGAGTCTGGGGCCAACGTCCTGACTTTC. Translation gives CASNSESGANVLTF. The complete variable domain, with remaining parts taken from reference TRBV25-1 and TRBJ2-6, reads EADIYQTPRYLVIGTGKKITLECSQTMGHDKMYWYQQDPGMELHLIHYSYGVNSTEKGDLSSESTVSRIRTEHFPLTLESARPSHTSQYLCASNSESGANVLTFGAGSRLTVL.

The genes are TRBV19 and TRBJ1-5, with 7 bases matching TRBD1. Germline assignment: CDR1 LNHDA and CDR2 SQIVND (reference sequence). After removal of 5 bases from V and 4 bases from J, the junction contained 8 bases not matched to a gene. This CDR3 spans 15 amino acids. The CDR3 DNA reads TGTGCCAGTAGTCCTTCCCGGGACAGTAATCAGCCCCAGCATTTT. Protein sequence: CASSPSRDSNQPQHF.

The genes are TRBV5-6 and TRBJ2-3; 8 bases line up with TRBD2. This CDR3 spans 16 amino acids. V was pared by 4 bases and J by 0 bases, with 7 bases of the junction left unmatched. The germline V gene has CDR1 SGHDT and CDR2 YYEEEE. The CDR3 nucleotides read TGTGCCAGCAGCCAGGGACTAGTGGGAAGCACAGATACGCAGTATTTT. It translates to CASSQGLVGSTDTQYF.

V is TRBV6-5 and J is TRBJ2-3; D is possibly TRBD2 (6 bases). Trimming left V 5 bases short and J 2 bases short, with 11 bases between. From germline, CDR1 is MNHEY and CDR2 SVGAGI. The CDR3 is 14 residues long. CDR3 protein: CASSQGLVTDTQYF. DNA of the CDR3: TGTGCCAGCAGTCAGGGACTTGTCACAGATACGCAGTATTTT.

Comment on this clone: Germline and junction disagree at one end, which may indicate a read error. This specimen includes other DNA sequences encoding the same CDR3. The V call is TRBV5-4, the J call TRBJ1-1, with D hard to call. The CDR3 has 16 amino acids. Per the germline V gene, CDR1 is SGHNT and CDR2 is YYREEE (reference sequence). The CDR3 region is CASSGGGGQLNTEAFF. The CDR3 DNA reads TGTGCTAGCAGCGGTGGTGGAGGGCAGTTGAACACTGAAGCTTTCTTT.

This clone was seen once. The chain combines TRBV7-3 with TRBJ2-1; maybe TRBD2 (5 bases). V shed 1 base and J shed 10 bases, with 8 bases lying between them. Germline V gene data show CDR1 as SGHTA and CDR2 as FQGTGA. The CDR3 is 12 residues long. CDR3 region: CASSLIGEEQFF. For the CDR3, the DNA is TGTGCCAGCAGCTTAATCGGGGAAGAGCAGTTCTTC.

The chain couples TRBV5-1 to TRBJ2-7, with 7 positions matching TRBD1. The V segment lost 3 bases and the J segment 0 bases; nucleotides outside the gene matches: 3. Germline V gene sequence: CDR1 SGHRS, CDR2 YFSETQ. The CDR3 is 14 residues long. In DNA, the CDR3 is TGCGCCAGCAGCTCCGGGACAGACTCCTACGAGCAGTACTTC. Translation gives CASSSGTDSYEQYF. Combining the CDR3 with reference TRBV5-1 and TRBJ2-7 gives the whole variable domain KAGVTQTPRYLIKTRGQQVTLSCSPISGHRSVSWYQQTPGQGLQFLFEYFSETQRNKGNFPGRFSGRQFSNSRSEMNVSTLELGDSALYLCASSSGTDSYEQYFGPGTRLTVT.

The CDR3 region has the DNA TGTGCCAGCAGTGAAGCGCGCGGAGCGGGGGGGAGAGGGGATGAGCAGTTCTTC. Translating gives CASSEARGAGGRGDEQFF. The chain employs TRBV6-1 and TRBJ2-1; 10 bases are shared with TRBD2. This CDR3 has 18 amino acids. CDR1 is MNHNS, CDR2 SASEGT, per germline. V shed 0 bases and J 8 bases; nucleotides not matched to a gene: 13.

The chain employs TRBV18 and TRBJ1-2; 8 nucleotides match TRBD1. There are 14 residues in the CDR3. CDR1 and CDR2 from the germline V gene are KGHSH and LQKENI. With 2 bases clipped from V and 6 bases from J, the junction kept 5 bases outside the gene matches. CDR3 nucleotide sequence: TGTGCCAGCTCACCAGAGACAGGGGTCAATGGCTACACCTTC. It is translated as CASSPETGVNGYTF.

The V call is TRBV4-1, the J call TRBJ1-2; D not certain. V was trimmed by 0 bases and J by 7 bases, leaving 9 bases between them. The CDR3 runs 13 residues. Germline V lookup: CDR1 MGHRA, CDR2 YSYEKL. The CDR3 DNA reads as TGCGCCAGCAGCCAAGATAGGAGACTTGGCTACACCTTC. Translated: CASSQDRRLGYTF.

This chain uses TRBV19 with TRBJ1-1; possibly TRBD1 for D (6 bases). The V gene's germline CDR1 is LNHDA and CDR2 SQIVND (reference sequence). The CDR3 runs 13 residues. V was clipped by 7 bases and J by 5 bases, with 14 bases between them. The CDR3: CASIRDKRTEAFF. The CDR3 DNA follows: TGTGCCAGTATACGGGACAAGAGGACTGAAGCTTTCTTT.

The V and J genes are TRBV28 and TRBJ1-2; 10 nucleotides line up with TRBD1. V dropped 5 bases and J dropped 2; count of bases not matched to a gene: 5. Looked up from germline, CDR1 is MDHEN and CDR2 is SYDVKM. The length of the CDR3 is 15 residues. The CDR3 bases are TGTGCCAGCAGTCCTCGGACAGGGGGGAACTATGGCTACACCTTC. Translating gives CASSPRTGGNYGYTF.